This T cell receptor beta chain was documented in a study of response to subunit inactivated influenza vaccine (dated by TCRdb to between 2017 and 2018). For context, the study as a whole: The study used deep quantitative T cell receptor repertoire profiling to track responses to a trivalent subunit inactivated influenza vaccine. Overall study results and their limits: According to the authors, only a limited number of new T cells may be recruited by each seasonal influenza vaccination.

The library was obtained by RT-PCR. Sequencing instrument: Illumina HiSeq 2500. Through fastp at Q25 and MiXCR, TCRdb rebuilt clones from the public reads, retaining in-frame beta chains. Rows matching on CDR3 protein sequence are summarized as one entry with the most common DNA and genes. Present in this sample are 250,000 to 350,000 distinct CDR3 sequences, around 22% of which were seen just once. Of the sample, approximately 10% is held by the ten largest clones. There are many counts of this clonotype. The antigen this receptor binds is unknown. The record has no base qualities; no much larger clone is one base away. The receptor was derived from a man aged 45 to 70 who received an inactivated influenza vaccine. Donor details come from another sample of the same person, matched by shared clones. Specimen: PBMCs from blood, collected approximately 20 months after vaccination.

The DNA is as follows: TGTGCCACCAGTGATGTGGGGGCTGGGGACAATCAGCCCCAGCATTTT. This yields the protein CATSDVGAGDNQPQHF. The sequence links TRBV24-1 to TRBJ1-5; the D gene is possibly TRBD1, with 6 bases matching. There are 16 amino acids in the CDR3, from cysteine to phenylalanine inclusive. The read is trimmed to its CDR3 DNA, 48 bases read in frame from base 1. V is clipped by 3 bases and J by 3 bases, and the sequence between their germline boundaries is 14 bases long. Looking up the germline V gene yields CDR1 KGHDR and CDR2 SFDVKD.